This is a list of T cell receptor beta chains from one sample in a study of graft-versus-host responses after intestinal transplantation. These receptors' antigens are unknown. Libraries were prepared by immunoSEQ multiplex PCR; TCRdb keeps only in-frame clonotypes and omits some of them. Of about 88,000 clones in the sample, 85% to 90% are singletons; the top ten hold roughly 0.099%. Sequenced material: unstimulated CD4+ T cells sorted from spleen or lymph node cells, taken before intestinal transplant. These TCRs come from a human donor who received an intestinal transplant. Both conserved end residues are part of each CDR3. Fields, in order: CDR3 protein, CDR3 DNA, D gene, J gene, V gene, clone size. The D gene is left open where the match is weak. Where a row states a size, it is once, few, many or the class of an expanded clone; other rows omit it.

CASIPTPGTVGYTF | TGTGCCAGCATCCCGACCCCCGGGACAGTCGGCTACACCTTC | TRBD1 | TRBJ1-2 | TRBV6-5 | .
CASSRTLNEKLFF | TGTGCCAGCAGTAGGACACTAAATGAAAAACTGTTTTTT | . | TRBJ1-4 | TRBV6-1 | .
CASSFSRAGEQYF | TGTGCCAGCAGCTTTTCCCGAGCTGGCGAGCAGTACTTC | . | TRBJ2-7 | TRBV5-4 | .
CASRGPMNTEAFF | TGTGCCAGCAGGGGGCCCATGAACACTGAAGCTTTCTTT | . | TRBJ1-1 | TRBV6-1 | .
CASSLDRGRTRGDTQYF | TGTGCCAGCAGCTTAGATCGGGGAAGGACTAGGGGAGATACGCAGTATTTT | TRBD2 | TRBJ2-3 | TRBV11-2 | .
CASSPRQGAYGYTF | TGTGCCAGCTCACCAAGACAGGGGGCCTATGGCTACACCTTC | TRBD1 | TRBJ1-2 | TRBV18 | .
CASSQVGGWGAGGHSTQYF | TGCGCCAGCAGCCAAGTGGGGGGATGGGGTGCGGGGGGGCACAGTACGCAGTATTTT | TRBD2 | TRBJ2-3 | TRBV4-1 | once
CASSEAPGRYSAFF | TGTGCCAGCAGTGAAGCCCCAGGGAGGTATTCGGCTTTCTTT | . | TRBJ1-1 | TRBV6-1 | .
CASSTLAGVGETQYF | TGTGCCAGCAGCACCCTAGCGGGGGTAGGGGAGACCCAGTACTTC | TRBD2 | TRBJ2-5 | TRBV9 | .
CASSRIGTGDSNYGYTF | TGCGCCAGCAGCCGGATCGGGACAGGGGACTCTAACTATGGCTACACCTTC | TRBD1 | TRBJ1-2 | TRBV5-1 | .
CASSPDKNTGELFF | TGTGCCAGCAGCCCAGACAAGAACACCGGGGAGCTGTTTTTT | . | TRBJ2-2 | TRBV7-2 | .
CASSPMGSGGANEQFF | TGTGCCAGCAGCCCTATGGGGAGCGGGGGGGCGAATGAGCAGTTCTTC | TRBD2 | TRBJ2-1 | TRBV5-4 | .
CASSSTEGADTQYF | TGTGCCAGCAGCTCAACAGAAGGGGCAGATACGCAGTATTTT | . | TRBJ2-3 | TRBV11-1 | .
CASSPRGAMGEKLFF | TGTGCCAGCAGCCCCCGAGGAGCAATGGGTGAAAAACTGTTTTTT | . | TRBJ1-4 | TRBV11-2 | .
CAIATGLNTIYF | TGTGCCATCGCCACGGGACTAAACACCATATATTTT | . | TRBJ1-3 | TRBV10-3 | .
CASGRDRGEKLFF | TGTGCCAGTGGAAGGGACAGGGGGGAAAAACTGTTTTTT | TRBD1 | TRBJ1-4 | TRBV19 | .
CASSQDLERGRGGTQYF | TGCGCCAGCAGCCAAGATCTTGAGCGGGGGCGGGGTGGTACGCAGTATTTT | TRBD2 | TRBJ2-3 | TRBV4-1 | .
CASSTLAGTYEQYF | TGTGCCAGCAGCACCCTAGCGGGGACTTACGAGCAGTACTTC | TRBD2 | TRBJ2-7 | TRBV7-8 | .
CAISDGPMNTEAFF | TGTGCCATCAGTGATGGCCCCATGAACACTGAAGCTTTCTTT | . | TRBJ1-1 | TRBV10-3 | .
CASSSPGLAAGTQYF | TGTGCCAGCAGCTCCCCGGGCCTCGCGGCGGGAACCCAGTACTTC | . | TRBJ2-5 | TRBV7-9 | .
CATSRDRDGPYQETQYF | TGTGCCACCAGCAGAGACAGGGATGGTCCGTACCAAGAGACCCAGTACTTC | . | TRBJ2-5 | TRBV15 | .
CASSYSGGREQFF | TGTGCCAGCAGTTACTCGGGGGGACGTGAGCAGTTCTTC | . | TRBJ2-1 | TRBV6-5 | .
CASSGGQGPVIAEAFF | TGTGCCAGCAGCGGGGGACAGGGTCCTGTGATAGCTGAAGCTTTCTTT | TRBD1 | TRBJ1-1 | TRBV5-4 | .
CASSLAGGETQYF | TGTGCCAGCAGCTTAGCTGGGGGGGAGACCCAGTACTTC | . | TRBJ2-5 | TRBV7-9 | .
CASSRTSGGSDTQYF | TGTGCCAGCAGTCGGACTAGCGGGGGTTCGGATACGCAGTATTTT | TRBD2 | TRBJ2-3 | TRBV6-1 | .
CASRPPGTGREKLFF | TGTGCCAGCAGGCCGCCCGGGACAGGGAGAGAAAAACTGTTTTTT | TRBD1 | TRBJ1-4 | TRBV27 | .
CASSWLAGYEQYF | TGTGCCAGCAGCTGGCTAGCGGGTTACGAGCAGTACTTC | TRBD2 | TRBJ2-7 | TRBV27 | once
CASSPRTGGTEAFF | TGTGCCAGCAGCCCCCGGACAGGGGGCACTGAAGCTTTCTTT | TRBD1 | TRBJ1-1 | TRBV7-2 | .
CASSLGGPTDTQYF | TGCGCCAGCAGCTTGGGGGGGCCCACAGATACGCAGTATTTT | . | TRBJ2-3 | TRBV5-1 | .
CATSRRQGRSGGELFF | TGTGCCACCAGCAGAAGACAGGGTCGTTCGGGCGGGGAGCTGTTTTTT | TRBD1 | TRBJ2-2 | TRBV15 | once
CASSLVQAGTEAFF | TGCGCCAGCAGCTTGGTGCAGGCGGGGACTGAAGCTTTCTTT | . | TRBJ1-1 | TRBV5-1 | .
CASSERGTLRTYEQYF | TGTGCCAGCAGTGAAAGGGGGACATTGCGAACCTACGAGCAGTACTTC | . | TRBJ2-7 | TRBV2 | .
CASSFGGTGDSSTDTQYF | TGTGCCAGCAGCTTTGGTGGGACAGGGGACAGTAGCACAGATACGCAGTATTTT | TRBD1 | TRBJ2-3 | TRBV11-3 | .
CASSPGTAGADTQYF | TGCGCCAGCAGCCCAGGGACAGCCGGGGCAGATACGCAGTATTTT | TRBD1 | TRBJ2-3 | TRBV5-1 | .
CASSFYPGGDTQYF | TGTGCCAGCAGCTTTTACCCAGGGGGAGATACGCAGTATTTT | TRBD1 | TRBJ2-3 | TRBV7-9 | .
CASSLIGTTQETQYF | TGCGCCAGCAGCTTGATCGGGACTACACAAGAGACCCAGTACTTC | TRBD2 | TRBJ2-5 | TRBV5-1 | .
CASWTGGLGEQFF | TGTGCCAGCTGGACAGGGGGCCTGGGTGAGCAGTTCTTC | TRBD1 | TRBJ2-1 | TRBV6-5 | .
CASSLGHGANIQYF | TGCGCCAGCAGCCTAGGACATGGGGCGAACATTCAGTACTTC | . | TRBJ2-4 | TRBV5-1 | .
CASSLGQYSNQPQHF | TGTGCCAGCAGTCTGGGACAGTATAGCAATCAGCCCCAGCATTTT | TRBD1 | TRBJ1-5 | TRBV6-1 | .